These 20 T cell receptor beta chains came from one sample sequenced in a study of control samples from healthy donors and cancer patients (dated by TCRdb to about 2020). To prepare the library, the immunoSEQ multiplex PCR assay was applied. Imported from immuneACCESS, the table was reduced by TCRdb to in-frame sequences with V and J called. These copies leave out some clones; in studies compared against another copy, an unresolved V gene accounts for under half, and the cause of the remainder is not known. In all, the sample holds 55,000 to 70,000 clones, and roughly 90% of those were seen once. About 6.5% of the sample goes to the ten largest clones. Sequenced: PBMCs. The receptors stem from a man aged 60-69 years with colorectal cancer.

This chain uses TRBV5-1 with TRBJ2-7, with D possibly matching TRBD2 (7 bases). From germline, CDR1 is SGHRS and CDR2 YFSETQ. Trimming took off 4 bases at V and 4 bases at J, with 18 bases between the two ends. CDR3 length equals 15 residues. In DNA, the CDR3 is TGCGCCAGCAGCCCCGGGGGGCTAGCGGCTTACGAGCAGTACTTC. Translated: CASSPGGLAAYEQYF.

J is TRBJ1-6 and V is TRBV5-1; 8 positions agree with TRBD1. V lost 0 bases to trimming and J lost 10 bases; unmatched junction nucleotides: 6. The CDR3 has 15 residues. Germline CDR1 and CDR2: SGHRS and YFSETQ. CDR3 sequence: CASSLETGAGSPLHF. CDR3 DNA: TGCGCCAGCAGCTTGGAGACAGGGGCAGGGTCACCCCTCCACTTT.

V and J are TRBV5-6 and TRBJ2-7; D is perhaps TRBD1 (6 bases). Germline V gene lookup returns CDR1 SGHDT and CDR2 YYEEEE. The CDR3 sequence is 17 residues long. Trimming removed 4 bases at V and 4 bases at J, with 24 bases between. The CDR3 loop is CASSPLGVGTRLYEQYF. CDR3 DNA sequence: TGTGCCAGCAGCCCACTAGGAGTGGGGACAAGACTTTACGAGCAGTACTTC. Based on the CDR3 plus reference TRBV5-6 and TRBJ2-7, the full variable domain is DAGVTQSPTHLIKTRGQQVTLRCSPKSGHDTVSWYQQALGQGPQFIFQYYEEEERQRGNFPDRFSGHQFPNYSSELNVNALLLGDSALYLCASSPLGVGTRLYEQYFGPGTRLTVT.

This rearrangement joins TRBV5-1 to TRBJ1-2; the D is unclear. Germline-derived CDR1 and CDR2 are SGHRS and YFSETQ. V lost 0 bases and J 3 bases, leaving 6 bases between the germline ends. The CDR3 runs to 13 residues. The CDR3 sequence: CASSLGQYYGYTF. CDR3 bases: TGCGCCAGCAGCTTGGGGCAGTACTATGGCTACACCTTC.

This chain joins TRBV28 and TRBJ2-5, with no clear D. The CDR3 covers 12 residues. With 8 bases removed from V and 5 bases from J, the gap between germline ends came to 12 bases. CDR1 is MDHEN, CDR2 SYDVKM, per germline. For the CDR3, the DNA is TGTGCCAGCGGATCACCCCTGGAGACCCAGTACTTC. Residues: CASGSPLETQYF.

The rearrangement links TRBV2 to TRBJ2-3, with D possibly TRBD2 on 7 matching bases. From germline, CDR1 is SNHLY and CDR2 FYNNEI. Trimming left V 8 bases short and J 4 bases short, with 10 bases between. The CDR3 has 12 residues. The CDR3 spells CASGRGADTQYF. As DNA, the CDR3 is TGTGCCAGCGGGAGGGGGGCAGATACGCAGTATTTT.

The chain uses TRBV9 and TRBJ2-7; D is possibly TRBD2 (6 bases). CDR3 length: 13 residues. Trimming cost V 3 bases and J 2 bases, with 9 bases left between them. CDR1 is SGDLS, CDR2 YYNGEE, per germline. CDR3 bases: TGTGCCAGCAGCGGGGACTTCCCCTACGAGCAGTACTTC. It encodes CASSGDFPYEQYF.

V is TRBV12-3 or TRBV12-4 and J is TRBJ1-2, with 7 nucleotides matching TRBD1. This CDR3 contains 12 residues. The trim removed 6 bases at V and 7 bases at J, leaving 5 bases unmatched. Written as DNA, the CDR3 is TGTGCCAGCAGGCCAGGGGGTGGTGGCTACACCTTC. Protein: CASRPGGGGYTF.

This CDR3 is CASSLGTAGELFF. The CDR3 DNA is TGTGCCAGCAGCCTCGGGACGGCCGGGGAGCTGTTTTTT. V and J are TRBV11-2 and TRBJ2-2; tentatively, D is TRBD1 or TRBD2 (5 bases each). This CDR3 spans 13 amino acids. V lost 5 bases, J lost 6 bases, and 10 bases lay in between. In germline, CDR1 is SGHAT, CDR2 FQNNGV.

The rearrangement joins TRBV6-6 to TRBJ2-5, with D uncertain. The ends were cut back, 5 bases at V and 5 bases at J, with 12 bases in the middle. Germline values: CDR1 MNHNY, CDR2 SVGAGI (reference sequence). This CDR3 is 13 amino acids long. This CDR3 reads CASSPTPRETQYF. The CDR3 DNA sequence: TGTGCCAGCAGTCCTACCCCTAGGGAGACCCAGTACTTC.

The chain links TRBV28 to TRBJ1-4, with D perhaps TRBD1 (6 bases). In germline, CDR1 is MDHEN, CDR2 SYDVKM. The CDR3 has 14 residues. V gave up 5 bases and J gave up 4 bases, with 11 bases separating them. The CDR3 DNA follows: TGTGCCAGCAGTATCGACAGGTTTAATGAAAAACTGTTTTTT. Amino acid sequence: CASSIDRFNEKLFF.

The table lists this clone with a count of one. J is TRBJ1-4 and V is TRBV2; D call uncertain. The CDR3 covers 13 residues. Trimming took 10 bases from V and 4 from J, leaving 13 bases between them. Germline loops: CDR1 SNHLY, CDR2 FYNNEI. The CDR3 DNA follows: TGTGCCATCGCTCGCACGGTTAATGAAAAACTGTTTTTT. Protein: CAIARTVNEKLFF. The variable domain in full, with the rest retrieved from reference TRBV2 and TRBJ1-4, is EPEVTQTPSHQVTQMGQEVILRCVPISNHLYFYWYRQILGQKVEFLVSFYNNEISEKSEIFDDQFSVERPDGSNFTLKIRSTKLEDSAMYFCAIARTVNEKLFFGSGTQLSVL.

This rearrangement joins TRBV3-1 (or the pseudogene TRBV3-2) to TRBJ2-7; 7 nucleotides align to TRBD1. With 1 base clipped from V and 0 bases from J, the junction kept 6 bases outside the gene matches. The CDR3 runs to 16 residues. Germline V gives CDR1 LGHDT, CDR2 YNNKEL (reference sequence). CDR3 DNA sequence: TGTGCCAGCAGCCAAGTTCCCGGGACAGCCTCCTACGAGCAGTACTTC. It translates to CASSQVPGTASYEQYF.

J is TRBJ2-7 and V is TRBV11-2, with no clear D. The CDR3 totals 11 residues. Germline CDR1 SGHAT, CDR2 FQNNGV. Trimming shortened V by 4 bases and J by 5 bases, and 6 bases separated the two germline ends. CDR3 nucleotides: TGTGCCAGCAGCTCGTACAACGAGCAGTACTTC. It specifies CASSSYNEQYF.

The V and J genes are TRBV9 and TRBJ2-3; D ambiguous. The germline gives CDR1 SGDLS, CDR2 YYNGEE. The CDR3 totals 12 residues. V was clipped by 6 bases and J by 2 bases, with 7 bases between them. The CDR3 loop is CASTAHTDTQYF. For the CDR3, the DNA is TGTGCCAGCACAGCACACACAGATACGCAGTATTTT.

This chain connects TRBV28 to TRBJ2-2; TRBD1 agrees at 8 bases. CDR3 length equals 13 residues. Per germline, CDR1 MDHEN and CDR2 SYDVKM. The J segment lost 6 bases and the V segment lost 6 bases, leaving 3 bases of the junction unmatched. The CDR3 DNA reads as TGTGCCAGCAGGGGACAGGAAGCCGGGGAGCTGTTTTTT. Residues: CASRGQEAGELFF. The full variable domain, rest sourced from reference TRBV28 and TRBJ2-2, is DVKVTQSSRYLVKRTGEKVFLECVQDMDHENMFWYRQDPGLGLRLIYFSYDVKMKEKGDIPEGYSVSREKKERFSLILESASTNQTSMYLCASRGQEAGELFFGEGSRLTVL.

This rearrangement joins TRBV6-2 or TRBV6-3 to TRBJ2-3, with a tentative D call TRBD1 (5 bases). The V and J ends lost 2 bases and 2 bases respectively, with 11 bases between them. The CDR3 has 15 amino acids. Germline assignment: CDR1 MNHEY and CDR2 SVGEGT. DNA for the CDR3: TGTGCCAGCAGTTACGGGGCAGTGCCCACAGATACGCAGTATTTT. Its translation: CASSYGAVPTDTQYF.

This clone is judged medium-sized. The junction departs from germline at one end; a sequencing error may be responsible. The chain uses TRBV6-5 and TRBJ2-3; weak D call: TRBD2 (5 bases). From germline, CDR1 is MNHEY and CDR2 SVGAGI. The CDR3 spans 14 residues. In DNA form, the CDR3 reads TGTGCCAGCCGTTACGAGGGATCCACAGATACGCAGTATTTT. As protein: CASRYEGSTDTQYF.

The V call is TRBV2, the J call TRBJ2-2; 12 nucleotides line up with TRBD2. Germline V gives CDR1 SNHLY, CDR2 FYNNEI. The CDR3 has 16 residues. With V trimmed by 6 bases and J by 4 bases, 6 bases remained unmatched. The CDR3, as DNA: TGTGCCAGCAGGGGCCTAGCGGGGGGGCCCACCGGGGAGCTGTTTTTT. Its protein is CASRGLAGGPTGELFF.

V usage is TRBV18 and J usage is TRBJ1-3; no reliable D call. V gave up 6 bases and J gave up 0 bases, with 9 bases separating them. The CDR3 covers 14 residues. Germline V gene lookup returns CDR1 KGHSH and CDR2 LQKENI. The CDR3 sequence is CASSLEYSGNTIYF. CDR3 nucleotides: TGTGCCAGCTCCCTTGAGTACTCTGGAAACACCATATATTTT. Filled out from reference TRBV18 and TRBJ1-3, the complete variable domain reads NAGVMQNPRHLVRRRGQEARLRCSPMKGHSHVYWYRQLPEEGLKFMVYLQKENIIDESGMPKERFSAEFPKEGPSILRIQQVVRGDSAAYFCASSLEYSGNTIYFGEGSWLTVV.